This T cell receptor (beta chain) was profiled in a study of blood T cell repertoires in COVID-19. Study background: From T cells, B-cell-depleted T cells, or PBMCs came the material, which was cDNA or gDNA.

Original processing notes: Nucleated cell counts were estimated from reference gene primer amplification. TCRdb keeps only in-frame clones here, not all; method: immunoSEQ multiplex PCR. The DNA gave D and trimming, while V, J and clone size come from that table. Among over 130,000 clones, 60% to 85% were seen once, and the ten largest hold roughly 15%. This TCR was recovered from a man in his forties or fifties with acute or convalescent COVID-19. The sequenced sample consisted of peripheral blood.

CDR3 loop: CASSLAGRNTEAFF. CDR3 DNA sequence: TGCGCCAGCAGCTTGGCCGGGAGGAACACTGAAGCTTTCTTT. The chain combines TRBV5-1 with TRBJ1-1; no clear D gene. This CDR3 has 14 residues. The V end lost 0 bases, the J end lost 1 base, and 7 bases lay between the germline ends. Germline CDR1 and CDR2: SGHRS and YFSETQ.